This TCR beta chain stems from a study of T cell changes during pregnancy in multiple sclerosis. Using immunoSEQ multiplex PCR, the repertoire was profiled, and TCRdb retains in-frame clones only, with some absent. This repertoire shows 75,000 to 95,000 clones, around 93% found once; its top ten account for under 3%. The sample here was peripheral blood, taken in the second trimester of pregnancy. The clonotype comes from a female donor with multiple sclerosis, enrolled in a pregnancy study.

CDR3 region: CASSLVTSAGLAKNIQYF. In nucleotides, the CDR3 is TGTGCCAGCAGCTTAGTGACTTCGGCAGGACTAGCCAAAAACATTCAGTACTTC. The rearrangement joins TRBV7-8 to TRBJ2-4; a weak D match, TRBD2 (5 bases). The length of the CDR3 is 18 residues. Trimming pared 1 base from V and 0 bases from J, leaving 16 bases between. Germline V CDR1 and CDR2: SGHVS, FQNEAQ.